The clone carrying this TCR beta chain was recorded a few times. Its antigen is as yet unknown. This specimen comes from a study of T cell responses to AZD1222 COVID-19 vaccine. Overall study context: Second-dose schedules of about 4 or about 12 weeks were combined. Overall study findings and caveats: Clonal diversity may have been underestimated, and the donors were mostly white British, with more females than males. AZD1222 recipients seropositive at baseline numbered only six or seven.

Sequenced by immunoSEQ multiplex PCR; TCRdb stores in-frame clones only, minus some. The table lists over 95,000 clones, approximately 87% of them singletons. The source is an adult in good health. The sequencing here drew on peripheral blood, taken on day 0 of AZD1222 vaccination.

CDR3 region: CASSFRSTGAGNTIYF. The CDR3 nucleotides read TGTGCCAGCAGCTTTCGTTCAACAGGGGCTGGAAACACCATATATTTT. The V and J genes are TRBV5-6 and TRBJ1-3; TRBD1 matches 7 bases. Germline assignment: CDR1 SGHDT and CDR2 YYEEEE. This CDR3 has 16 amino acids. The V gene end was trimmed by 2 bases and the J gene end by 2 bases; junction bases not matched to a gene: 7.